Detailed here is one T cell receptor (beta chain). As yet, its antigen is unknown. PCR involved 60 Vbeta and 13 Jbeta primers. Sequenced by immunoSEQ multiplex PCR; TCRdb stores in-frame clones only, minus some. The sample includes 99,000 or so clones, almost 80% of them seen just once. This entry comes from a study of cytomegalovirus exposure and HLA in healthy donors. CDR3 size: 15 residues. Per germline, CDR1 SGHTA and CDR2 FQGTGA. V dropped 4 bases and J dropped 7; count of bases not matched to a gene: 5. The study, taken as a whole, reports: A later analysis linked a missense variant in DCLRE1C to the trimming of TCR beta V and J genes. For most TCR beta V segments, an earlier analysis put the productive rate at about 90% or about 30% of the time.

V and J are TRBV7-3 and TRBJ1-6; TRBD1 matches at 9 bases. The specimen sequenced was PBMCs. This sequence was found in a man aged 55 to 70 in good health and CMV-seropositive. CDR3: CASSYGTGLNSPLHF. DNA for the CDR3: TGTGCCAGCAGCTACGGGACAGGGCTCAATTCACCCCTCCACTTT.